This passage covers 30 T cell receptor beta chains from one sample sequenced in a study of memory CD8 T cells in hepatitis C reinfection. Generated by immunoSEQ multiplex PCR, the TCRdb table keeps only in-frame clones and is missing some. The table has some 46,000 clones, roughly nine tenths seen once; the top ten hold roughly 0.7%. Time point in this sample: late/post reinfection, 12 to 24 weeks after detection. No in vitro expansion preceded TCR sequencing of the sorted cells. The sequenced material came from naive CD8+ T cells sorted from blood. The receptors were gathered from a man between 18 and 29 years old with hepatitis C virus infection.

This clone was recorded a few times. The CDR3, as DNA: TGTGCCAGCAGTTGGACAGGGGAGGTACGCGAAAAACTGTTTTTT. Its translation is CASSWTGEVREKLFF. The chain couples TRBV6-5 to TRBJ1-4; TRBD1 matches 9 bases. Germline trimming cut 4 bases from V and 8 bases from J; bases unmatched to any gene: 8. The CDR3 has 15 residues. CDR1 is MNHEY and CDR2 is SVGAGI in the germline V gene.

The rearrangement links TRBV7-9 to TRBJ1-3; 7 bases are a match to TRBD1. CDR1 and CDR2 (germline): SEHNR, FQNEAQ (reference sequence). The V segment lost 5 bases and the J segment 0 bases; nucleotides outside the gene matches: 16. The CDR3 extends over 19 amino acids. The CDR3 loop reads CASSPRDSDLLYSGNTIYF. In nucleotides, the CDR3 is TGTGCCAGCAGCCCCCGGGACAGCGACCTACTTTACTCTGGAAACACCATATATTTT.

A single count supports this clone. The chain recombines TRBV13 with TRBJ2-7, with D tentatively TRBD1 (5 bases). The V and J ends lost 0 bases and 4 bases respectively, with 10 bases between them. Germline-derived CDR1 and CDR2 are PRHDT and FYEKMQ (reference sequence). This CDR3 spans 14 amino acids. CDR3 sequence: CASSLGAGNYEQYF. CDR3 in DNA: TGTGCCAGCAGCTTAGGGGCAGGGAATTACGAGCAGTACTTC.

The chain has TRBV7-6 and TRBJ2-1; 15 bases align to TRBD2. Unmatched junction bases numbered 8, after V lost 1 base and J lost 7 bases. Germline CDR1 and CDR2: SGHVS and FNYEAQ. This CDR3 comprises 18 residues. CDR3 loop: CASSLESGTSGGKNEQFF. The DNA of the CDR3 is TGTGCCAGCAGCTTAGAGTCTGGGACTAGCGGGGGGAAGAATGAGCAGTTCTTC.

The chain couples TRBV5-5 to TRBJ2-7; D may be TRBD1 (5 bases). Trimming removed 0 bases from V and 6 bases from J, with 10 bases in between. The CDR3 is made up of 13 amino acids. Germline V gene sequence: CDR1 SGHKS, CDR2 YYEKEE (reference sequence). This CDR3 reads CASSLGQRSEQYF. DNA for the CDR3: TGTGCCAGCAGCTTGGGACAGAGGAGCGAGCAGTACTTC. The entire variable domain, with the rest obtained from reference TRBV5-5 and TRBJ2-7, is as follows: DAGVTQSPTHLIKTRGQQVTLRCSPISGHKSVSWYQQVLGQGPQFIFQYYEKEERGRGNFPDRFSARQFPNYSSELNVNALLLGDSALYLCASSLGQRSEQYFGPGTRLTVT.

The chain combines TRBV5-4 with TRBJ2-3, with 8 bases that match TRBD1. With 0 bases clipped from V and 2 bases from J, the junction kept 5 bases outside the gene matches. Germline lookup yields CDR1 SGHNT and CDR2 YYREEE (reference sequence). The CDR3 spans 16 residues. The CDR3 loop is CASSLGVQGDTDTQYF. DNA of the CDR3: TGTGCCAGCAGCTTGGGGGTACAGGGGGACACAGATACGCAGTATTTT.

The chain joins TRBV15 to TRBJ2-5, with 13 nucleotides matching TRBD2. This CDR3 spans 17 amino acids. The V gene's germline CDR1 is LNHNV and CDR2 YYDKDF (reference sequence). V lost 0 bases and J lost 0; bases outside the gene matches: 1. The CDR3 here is CATSRDGTSGNQETQYF. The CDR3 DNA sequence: TGTGCCACCAGCAGAGACGGGACTAGCGGGAACCAAGAGACCCAGTACTTC.

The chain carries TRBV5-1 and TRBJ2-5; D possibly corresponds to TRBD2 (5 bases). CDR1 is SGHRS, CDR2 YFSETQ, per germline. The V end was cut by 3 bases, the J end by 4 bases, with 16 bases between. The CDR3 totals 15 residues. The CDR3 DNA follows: TGCGCCAGCAGCTCCCGGCCGGGCGGAGGAGAGACCCAGTACTTC. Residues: CASSSRPGGGETQYF.

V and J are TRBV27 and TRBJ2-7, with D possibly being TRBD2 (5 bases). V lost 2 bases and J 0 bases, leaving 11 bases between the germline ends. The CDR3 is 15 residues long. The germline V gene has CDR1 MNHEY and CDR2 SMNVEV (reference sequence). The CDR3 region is CASSLTAEASYEQYF. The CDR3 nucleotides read TGTGCCAGCAGTTTAACAGCGGAGGCCTCCTACGAGCAGTACTTC.

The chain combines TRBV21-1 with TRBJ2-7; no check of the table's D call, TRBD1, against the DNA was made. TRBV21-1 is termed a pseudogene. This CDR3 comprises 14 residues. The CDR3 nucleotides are TGTGCCAGCAGCAACGGACAGGTAACCTACGAGCAGTACGTC. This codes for CASSNGQVTYEQYV.

This CDR3 reads CASSNLAGDTKQQFF. The CDR3 DNA sequence: TGTGCCAGTAGTAACCTAGCGGGGGATACCAAACAGCAGTTCTTC. This chain connects TRBV19 to TRBJ2-1, with 10 bases identical to TRBD2. Unmatched junction bases numbered 11, after V lost 4 bases and J lost 11 bases. CDR1 is LNHDA and CDR2 is SQIVND in the germline V gene (reference sequence). This CDR3 has 15 residues.

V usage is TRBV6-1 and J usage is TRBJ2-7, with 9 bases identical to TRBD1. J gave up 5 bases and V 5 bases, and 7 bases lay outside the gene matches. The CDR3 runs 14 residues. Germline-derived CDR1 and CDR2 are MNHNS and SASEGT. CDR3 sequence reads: CASSPRTGEDEQYF. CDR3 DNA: TGTGCCAGCAGTCCAAGGACAGGGGAGGACGAGCAGTACTTC.

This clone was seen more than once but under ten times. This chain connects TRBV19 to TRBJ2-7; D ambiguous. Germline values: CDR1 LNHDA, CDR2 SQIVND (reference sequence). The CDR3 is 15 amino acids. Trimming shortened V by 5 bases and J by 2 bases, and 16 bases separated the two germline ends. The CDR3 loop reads CASSVTPATPYEQYF. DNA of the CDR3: TGTGCCAGTAGTGTTACACCCGCGACTCCCTACGAGCAGTACTTC.

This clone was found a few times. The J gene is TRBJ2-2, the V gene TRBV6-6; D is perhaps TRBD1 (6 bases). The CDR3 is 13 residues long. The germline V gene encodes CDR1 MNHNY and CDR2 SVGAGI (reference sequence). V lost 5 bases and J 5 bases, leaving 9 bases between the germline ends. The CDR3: CASSAGVTGELFF. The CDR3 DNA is TGTGCCAGCAGTGCAGGGGTTACCGGGGAGCTGTTTTTT.

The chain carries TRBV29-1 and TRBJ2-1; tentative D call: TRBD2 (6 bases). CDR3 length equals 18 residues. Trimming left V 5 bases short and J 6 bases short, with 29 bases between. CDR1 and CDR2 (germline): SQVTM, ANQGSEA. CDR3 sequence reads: CSVPRRASGLNPFNEQFF. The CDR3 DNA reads TGCAGCGTTCCTCGGAGGGCCTCAGGACTGAACCCTTTCAATGAGCAGTTCTTC.

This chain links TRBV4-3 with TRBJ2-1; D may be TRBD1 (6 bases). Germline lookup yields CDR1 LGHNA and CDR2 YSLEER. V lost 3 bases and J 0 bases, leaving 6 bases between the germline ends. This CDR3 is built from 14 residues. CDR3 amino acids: CASSQDSSYNEQFF. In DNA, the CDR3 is TGCGCCAGCAGCCAGGACAGCTCCTACAATGAGCAGTTCTTC.

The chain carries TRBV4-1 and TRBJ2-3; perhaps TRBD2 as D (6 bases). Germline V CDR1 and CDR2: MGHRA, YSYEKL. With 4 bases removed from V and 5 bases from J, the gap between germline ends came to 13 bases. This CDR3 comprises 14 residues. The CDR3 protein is CASSRGGVEDTQYF. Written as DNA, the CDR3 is TGCGCCAGCAGCCGCGGAGGGGTGGAAGATACGCAGTATTTT.

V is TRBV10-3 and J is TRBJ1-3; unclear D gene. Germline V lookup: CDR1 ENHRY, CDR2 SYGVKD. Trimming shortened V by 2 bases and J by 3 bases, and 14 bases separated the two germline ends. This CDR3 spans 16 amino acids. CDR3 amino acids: CAISEPGGQVGNTIYF. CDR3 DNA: TGTGCCATCAGTGAGCCCGGCGGGCAGGTTGGAAACACCATATATTTT.

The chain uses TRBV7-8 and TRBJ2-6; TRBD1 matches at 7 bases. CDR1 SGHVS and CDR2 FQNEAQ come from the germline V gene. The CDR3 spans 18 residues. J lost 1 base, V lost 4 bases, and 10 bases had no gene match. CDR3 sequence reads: CASSSEGAIWSGANVLTF. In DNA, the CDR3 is TGTGCCAGCAGCTCCGAGGGGGCAATTTGGTCTGGGGCCAACGTCCTGACTTTC.

CDR3 nucleotides: TGCGCCAGCAGCCCACTGCCGGGACTGGATGGTTCCGAGCAGTACTTC. Protein: CASSPLPGLDGSEQYF. The J gene is TRBJ2-5, the V gene TRBV4-1, with D perhaps TRBD2 (6 bases). Matching the DNA end better, TRBJ2-7 makes the J call doubtful. The CDR3 loop spans 16 amino acids. CDR1 and CDR2 (germline): MGHRA, YSYEKL.

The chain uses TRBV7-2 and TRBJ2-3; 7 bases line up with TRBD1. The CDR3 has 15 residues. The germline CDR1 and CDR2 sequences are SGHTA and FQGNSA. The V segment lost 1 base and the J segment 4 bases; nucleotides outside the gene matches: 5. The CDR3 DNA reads TGTGCCAGCAGCTTAGGAGGGGGCGGAGCAGATACGCAGTATTTT. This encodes CASSLGGGGADTQYF.

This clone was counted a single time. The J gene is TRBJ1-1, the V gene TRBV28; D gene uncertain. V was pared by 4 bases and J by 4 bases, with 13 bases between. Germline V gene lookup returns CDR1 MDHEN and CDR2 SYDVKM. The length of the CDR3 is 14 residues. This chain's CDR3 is CASSSLSYSTEAFF. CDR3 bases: TGTGCCAGCAGTTCCCTCTCCTACAGCACTGAAGCTTTCTTT.

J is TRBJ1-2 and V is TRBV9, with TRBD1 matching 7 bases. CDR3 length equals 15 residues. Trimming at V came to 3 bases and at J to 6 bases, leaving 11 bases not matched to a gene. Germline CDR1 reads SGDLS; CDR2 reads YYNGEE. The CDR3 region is CASSDGTALRNGYTF. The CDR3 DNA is TGTGCCAGCAGCGATGGGACAGCCCTGAGGAATGGCTACACCTTC.

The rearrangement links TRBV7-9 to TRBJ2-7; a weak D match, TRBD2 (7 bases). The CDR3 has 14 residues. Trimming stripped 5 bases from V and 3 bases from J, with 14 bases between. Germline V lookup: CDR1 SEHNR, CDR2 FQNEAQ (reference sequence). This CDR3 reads CASSGGDTRYEQYF. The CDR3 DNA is TGTGCCAGCAGCGGGGGGGACACCCGCTACGAGCAGTACTTC.

The CDR3 loop reads CASTLYRGLADQETQYF. The CDR3 DNA is TGTGCCAGCACCCTATATCGGGGACTAGCGGATCAAGAGACCCAGTACTTC. V usage is TRBV28 and J usage is TRBJ2-5; 11 nucleotides line up with TRBD2. The CDR3 runs 17 residues. V lost 7 bases, J lost 2 bases, and 12 bases stayed unmatched. Per germline, CDR1 MDHEN and CDR2 SYDVKM.

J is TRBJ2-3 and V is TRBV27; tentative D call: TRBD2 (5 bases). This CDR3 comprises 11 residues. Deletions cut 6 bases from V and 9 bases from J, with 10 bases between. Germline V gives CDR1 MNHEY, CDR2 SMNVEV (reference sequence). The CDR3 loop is CASSILGTQYF. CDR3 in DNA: TGTGCCAGCAGCATACTAGGAACGCAGTATTTT.

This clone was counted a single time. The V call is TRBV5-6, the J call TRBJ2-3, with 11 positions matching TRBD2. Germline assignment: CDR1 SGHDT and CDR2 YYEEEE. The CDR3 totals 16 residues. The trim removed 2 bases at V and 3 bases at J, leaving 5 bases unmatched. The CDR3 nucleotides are TGTGCCAGCAGCTTAAGAGCTAGCGGGAGGACAGATACGCAGTATTTT. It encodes CASSLRASGRTDTQYF.

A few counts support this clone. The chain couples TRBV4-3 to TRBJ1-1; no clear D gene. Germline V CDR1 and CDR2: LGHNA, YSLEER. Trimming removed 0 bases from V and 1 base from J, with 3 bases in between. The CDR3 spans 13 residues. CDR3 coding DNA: TGCGCCAGCAGCCAAGACAGGAACACTGAAGCTTTCTTT. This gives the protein CASSQDRNTEAFF.

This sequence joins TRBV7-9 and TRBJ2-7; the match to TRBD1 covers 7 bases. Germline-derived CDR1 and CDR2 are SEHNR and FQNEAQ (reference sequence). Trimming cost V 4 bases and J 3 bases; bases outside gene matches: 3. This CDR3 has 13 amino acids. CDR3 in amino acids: CASSSGQFYEQYF. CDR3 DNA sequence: TGTGCCAGCAGCTCGGGACAGTTCTACGAGCAGTACTTC.

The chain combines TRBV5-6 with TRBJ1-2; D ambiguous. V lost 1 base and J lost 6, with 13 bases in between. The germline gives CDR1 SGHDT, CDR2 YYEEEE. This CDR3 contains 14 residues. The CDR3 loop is CASSLSSSIDGYTF. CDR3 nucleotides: TGTGCCAGCAGCTTGTCGTCTAGTATCGATGGCTACACCTTC.